Here is one T cell receptor (beta chain) with its context. Its antigen is not known. Germline V gene lookup returns CDR1 SGHRS and CDR2 YFSETQ. This CDR3 is built from 14 residues. The junction had 4 bases not matched to a gene; V was cut back by 2 bases and J by 4 bases. The data derive from a study of beta chain features in type 1 diabetes. Study-wide results and caveats: All four CD4+ subsets from Type 1 diabetes patients carried moderately but significantly shorter TCRB CDR3s.

Averaging approximately 0.11 L, one heparinised blood draw came from each individual donor. The authors reverse transcribed all of the isolated RNA, so sequencing captured expressed TCRB transcripts. TCRdb's copy holds only in-frame clones and misses some; the assay was immunoSEQ multiplex PCR. Of hundreds of thousands of clones in the sample, around an eighth are singletons; the top ten hold 0.02% to 0.025%. The TCR originated in a man younger than 35 with type 1 diabetes. The V call is TRBV5-1, the J call TRBJ1-1, with TRBD1 matching 8 bases. Material for sequencing was naive CD4+ T cells from blood. This chain's CDR3 is CASSLQGEATEAFF. The CDR3 region has the DNA TGCGCCAGCAGCTTACAGGGGGAGGCCACTGAAGCTTTCTTT.